This T cell receptor beta chain comes out of a study of Tregs in tolerant kidney transplant recipients. The CDR3 covers 15 residues. Before regulatory T cell sorting, thawed PBMCs rested overnight at 37°C in 200 IU/ml IL-2. The study's findings and limits: This study did not directly address biological reproducibility. Few patients were studied, so findings need validation in larger groups.

The table came from immunoSEQ multiplex PCR; TCRdb's copy has only in-frame clones and leaves some out. Of 62,000 or so clones listed, 95% to 98% are singletons. This clone was seen just once. Its target is unknown. The material was Tregs from blood, obtained before the transplant. The chain couples TRBV21-1 to TRBJ1-2; TRBD1 reflects the table's D call only, with no check against the DNA. TRBV21-1 is annotated as a pseudogene. The receptor was derived from a human donor who received a combined kidney and bone marrow transplant. CDR3 bases: TGTGCCAGCAGCATCCCCCTTGGGGCGTCCTATGGCTACACCTTC. Translating it yields CASSIPLGASYGYTF.